This T cell receptor (beta chain) was identified in a study of CD8 T cells in Susac syndrome. RNA was extracted with the RNeasy kit, and a quantity of roughly 0.5 to 1 ug was reverse transcribed using random hexamers. TCRdb re-called the immunoSEQ multiplex PCR reads through MiXCR, storing one row per CDR3 protein. The sample gives about 240,000 distinct CDR3 sequences, about 96% of which show up once; 0.095% to 0.12% is in the top ten. Germline values: CDR1 LNHDA, CDR2 SQIVND (reference sequence). The CDR3 contains 14 residues. J lost 6 bases, V lost 0 bases, and 1 base had no gene match. This chain connects TRBV19 to TRBJ2-7; 11 positions match TRBD1. This receptor was obtained from a human donor with Susac syndrome. The sequencing sample was made of CD4+ T cells from PBMCs. This CDR3 reads CASSIEDRGREQYF. The CDR3 nucleotides are TGTGCCAGTAGTATAGAGGACAGGGGGCGCGAGCAGTACTTC.